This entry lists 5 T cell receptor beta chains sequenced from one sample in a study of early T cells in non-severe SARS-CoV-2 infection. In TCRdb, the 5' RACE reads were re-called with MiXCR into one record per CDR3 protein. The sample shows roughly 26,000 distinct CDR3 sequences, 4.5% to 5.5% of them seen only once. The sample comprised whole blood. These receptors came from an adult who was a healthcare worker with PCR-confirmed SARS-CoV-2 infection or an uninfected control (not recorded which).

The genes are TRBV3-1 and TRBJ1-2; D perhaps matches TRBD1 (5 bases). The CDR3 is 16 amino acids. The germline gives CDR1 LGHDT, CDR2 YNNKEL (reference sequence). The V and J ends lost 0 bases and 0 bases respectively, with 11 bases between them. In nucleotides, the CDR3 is TGTGCCAGCAGCCAAGACCGACAGAGGGCTAACTATGGCTACACCTTC. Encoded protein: CASSQDRQRANYGYTF.

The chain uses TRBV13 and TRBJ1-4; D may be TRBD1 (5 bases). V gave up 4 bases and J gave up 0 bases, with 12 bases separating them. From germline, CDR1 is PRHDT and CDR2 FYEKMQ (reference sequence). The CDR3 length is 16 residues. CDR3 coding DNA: TGTGCCAGCAGCTCCGGGGGAGGAGCAACTAATGAAAAACTGTTTTTT. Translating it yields CASSSGGGATNEKLFF. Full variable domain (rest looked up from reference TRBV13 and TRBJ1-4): AAGVIQSPRHLIKEKRETATLKCYPIPRHDTVYWYQQGPGQDPQFLISFYEKMQSDKGSIPDRFSAQQFSDYHSELNMSSLELGDSALYFCASSSGGGATNEKLFFGSGTQLSVL.

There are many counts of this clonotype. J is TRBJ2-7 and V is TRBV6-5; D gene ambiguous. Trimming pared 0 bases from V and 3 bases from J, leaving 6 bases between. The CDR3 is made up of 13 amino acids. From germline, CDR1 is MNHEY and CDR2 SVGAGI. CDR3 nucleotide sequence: TGTGCCAGCAGTTACTCAGACATCTACGAGCAGTACTTC. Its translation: CASSYSDIYEQYF.

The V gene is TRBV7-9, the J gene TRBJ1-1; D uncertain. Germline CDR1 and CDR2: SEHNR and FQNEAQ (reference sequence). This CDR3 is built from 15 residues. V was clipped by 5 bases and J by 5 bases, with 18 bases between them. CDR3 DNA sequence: TGTGCCAGCAGCCGTGGTAGCTCCCTAAGGACTGAAGCTTTCTTT. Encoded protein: CASSRGSSLRTEAFF.

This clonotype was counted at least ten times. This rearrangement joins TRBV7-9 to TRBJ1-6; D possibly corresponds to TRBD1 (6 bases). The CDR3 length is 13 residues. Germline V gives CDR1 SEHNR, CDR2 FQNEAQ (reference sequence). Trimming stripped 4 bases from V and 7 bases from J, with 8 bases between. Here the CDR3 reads CASSYRVNSPLHF. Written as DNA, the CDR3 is TGTGCCAGCAGCTACAGGGTGAATTCACCCCTCCACTTT.